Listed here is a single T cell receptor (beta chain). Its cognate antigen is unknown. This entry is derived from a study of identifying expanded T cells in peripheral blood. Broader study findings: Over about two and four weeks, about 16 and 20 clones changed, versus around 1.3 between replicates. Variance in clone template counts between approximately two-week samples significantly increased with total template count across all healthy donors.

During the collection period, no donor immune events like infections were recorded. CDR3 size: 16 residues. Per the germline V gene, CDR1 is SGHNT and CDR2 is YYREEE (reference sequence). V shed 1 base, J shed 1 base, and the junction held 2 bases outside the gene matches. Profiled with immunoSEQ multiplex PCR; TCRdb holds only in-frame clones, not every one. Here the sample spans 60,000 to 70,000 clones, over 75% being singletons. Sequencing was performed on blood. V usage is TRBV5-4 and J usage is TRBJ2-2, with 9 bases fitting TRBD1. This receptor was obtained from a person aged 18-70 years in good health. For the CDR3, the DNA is TGTGCCAGCAGCTTGCACAGGGGGCGGAACACCGGGGAGCTGTTTTTT. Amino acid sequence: CASSLHRGRNTGELFF.